These 26 T cell receptor beta chains were sequenced from one sample in a study of cytomegalovirus exposure and HLA in healthy donors. Primers: 60 Vbeta forward and 13 Jbeta reverse. Using immunoSEQ multiplex PCR, the repertoire was profiled, and TCRdb retains in-frame clones only, with some absent. This table has around 120,000 clones, about 80% appearing once. The sequenced material came from PBMCs. Every receptor here comes from a male donor in good health and CMV-seronegative.

The chain employs TRBV7-9 and TRBJ1-1; no clear D. The V gene lost 8 bases and the J gene lost 1 base, with 5 bases spanning the gap. Germline-derived CDR1 and CDR2 are SEHNR and FQNEAQ (reference sequence). The CDR3 is made up of 11 amino acids. CDR3 sequence (DNA): TGTGCCAGCGGGAGGAACACTGAAGCTTTCTTT. Protein product: CASGRNTEAFF.

A few counts support this clone. The rearrangement links TRBV13 to TRBJ1-4; D gene unclear. CDR1 is PRHDT and CDR2 is FYEKMQ in the germline V gene (reference sequence). V lost 5 bases and J lost 2, with 9 bases in between. This CDR3 spans 14 amino acids. CDR3 loop: CASSLTVTNEKLFF. Written as DNA, the CDR3 is TGTGCCAGCAGCCTTACGGTTACTAATGAAAAACTGTTTTTT.

CDR3 nucleotide sequence: TGCGCCAGCAGCCAAGAGGGCAGGGCCGGAATTTTCACTGAAGCTTTCTTT. This encodes CASSQEGRAGIFTEAFF. This rearrangement joins TRBV4-1 to TRBJ1-1, with D perhaps matching TRBD1 (5 bases). The germline V gene has CDR1 MGHRA and CDR2 YSYEKL. Trimming removed 0 bases at V and 4 bases at J, with 18 bases between. The CDR3 totals 17 residues.

The rearrangement links TRBV5-5 to TRBJ1-2; D is perhaps TRBD1 (5 bases). The CDR3 loop spans 16 amino acids. V lost 2 bases and J 3 bases, leaving 17 bases between the germline ends. The germline V gene encodes CDR1 SGHKS and CDR2 YYEKEE (reference sequence). The CDR3, as DNA: TGTGCCAGCAGCTTTGCGGGACCCTCCCCTGACTATGGCTACACCTTC. Protein product: CASSFAGPSPDYGYTF.

This chain links TRBV7-9 with TRBJ2-3, with a weak D call TRBD2 (7 bases). The CDR3 length is 17 residues. Per the germline V gene, CDR1 is SEHNR and CDR2 is FQNEAQ (reference sequence). Trimming pared 5 bases from V and 0 bases from J, leaving 18 bases between. The CDR3 loop is CASSPRGAFTSTDTQYF. The CDR3 DNA is TGTGCCAGCAGCCCTCGGGGGGCTTTTACTAGCACAGATACGCAGTATTTT.

The chain joins TRBV19 to TRBJ1-4, with 7 bases matching TRBD1. The V segment lost 4 bases and the J segment 8 bases; nucleotides outside the gene matches: 10. The CDR3 covers 15 residues. The germline V gene encodes CDR1 LNHDA and CDR2 SQIVND (reference sequence). The CDR3 nucleotides are TGTGCCAGTAGTACCGCACAGGGGCCAGGAGAAAAACTGTTTTTT. Translated: CASSTAQGPGEKLFF.

The CDR3 DNA reads as TGTGCCAGCAGCCCCCGGGGGGCGGGCAGCTACGAGCAGTACTTC. This sequence encodes CASSPRGAGSYEQYF. This sequence joins TRBV11-2 and TRBJ2-7; TRBD2 might be the D (7 bases). V dropped 5 bases and J dropped 3 bases, with 17 bases sitting between them. Germline V gene lookup returns CDR1 SGHAT and CDR2 FQNNGV. The CDR3 sequence is 15 residues long.

CDR3: CASSQDRDTQYF. DNA of the CDR3: TGCGCCAGCAGCCAAGATCGGGATACGCAGTATTTT. V and J are TRBV4-1 and TRBJ2-3; no definite D call. The V gene's germline CDR1 is MGHRA and CDR2 YSYEKL. The CDR3 length is 12 residues. V lost 0 bases and J lost 6, with 4 bases in between.

This clone was observed a few times. The rearrangement links TRBV5-1 to TRBJ2-5; the match to TRBD2 covers 9 bases. Germline lookup yields CDR1 SGHRS and CDR2 YFSETQ. The ends lost 4 bases at V and 5 bases at J; junction bases unmatched: 9. CDR3 length: 15 residues. Written as DNA, the CDR3 is TGCGCCAGCAGCGAGGGACTAGCTGGTAGGGAGACCCAGTACTTC. Translated, it gives CASSEGLAGRETQYF. Looking up the rest from reference TRBV5-1 and TRBJ2-5 gives the full variable domain: KAGVTQTPRYLIKTRGQQVTLSCSPISGHRSVSWYQQTPGQGLQFLFEYFSETQRNKGNFPGRFSGRQFSNSRSEMNVSTLELGDSALYLCASSEGLAGRETQYFGPGTRLLVL.

The V gene is TRBV11-2, the J gene TRBJ1-2; D is unresolved. V dropped 1 base and J dropped 5 bases, with 8 bases sitting between them. The CDR3 has 13 residues. The germline gives CDR1 SGHAT, CDR2 FQNNGV. CDR3 DNA sequence: TGTGCCAGCAGCTTAGCGACAATTTATGGCTACACCTTC. The encoded protein is CASSLATIYGYTF.

The rearrangement links TRBV10-3 to TRBJ1-4; tentative D call: TRBD1 (5 bases). Trimming removed 1 base from V and 3 bases from J, with 6 bases in between. The CDR3 has 14 residues. Germline assignment: CDR1 ENHRY and CDR2 SYGVKD. CDR3 amino acids: CAISEWGANEKLFF. The CDR3 nucleotides are TGTGCCATCAGTGAGTGGGGGGCTAATGAAAAACTGTTTTTT.

The chain couples TRBV28 to TRBJ2-1; TRBD1 matches 7 bases. The junction had 9 bases not matched to a gene; V was cut back by 3 bases and J by 1 base. Germline lookup yields CDR1 MDHEN and CDR2 SYDVKM. This CDR3 region has 17 residues. This CDR3 reads CASSFSTGRSSYNEQFF. CDR3 nucleotides: TGTGCCAGCAGTTTTTCGACAGGGCGGAGTTCCTACAATGAGCAGTTCTTC.

This chain uses TRBV13 with TRBJ2-3; D remains unclear. The V end was cut by 2 bases, the J end by 5 bases, with 8 bases between. The CDR3 is 13 amino acids. CDR1 PRHDT and CDR2 FYEKMQ come from the germline V gene (reference sequence). The CDR3 DNA follows: TGTGCCAGCAGCTTAAGCTCCGGAGATACGCAGTATTTT. Translating gives CASSLSSGDTQYF.

The V and J genes are TRBV2 and TRBJ2-2, with D possibly matching TRBD1 (6 bases). V gave up 6 bases and J gave up 7 bases, with 9 bases separating them. The CDR3 sequence is 12 residues long. Germline V gives CDR1 SNHLY, CDR2 FYNNEI. CDR3 in amino acids: CASRVQGGELFF. CDR3 bases: TGTGCCAGCAGGGTACAGGGCGGGGAGCTGTTTTTT.

The rearrangement uses TRBV6-1 and TRBJ2-2; 9 nucleotides match TRBD2. The V and J ends lost 3 bases and 7 bases, in that order; junction bases with no gene match: 9. There are 16 residues in the CDR3. The V gene's germline CDR1 is MNHNS and CDR2 SASEGT. DNA for the CDR3: TGTGCCAGCAGTGATTTGCGCGGGAGGGCCGGCGGGGAGCTGTTTTTT. Amino acid sequence: CASSDLRGRAGGELFF.

The chain has TRBV7-9 and TRBJ1-1; unclear D gene. V lost 5 bases and J lost 2, with 18 bases in between. CDR3 length: 16 amino acids. CDR1 is SEHNR and CDR2 is FQNEAQ in the germline V gene (reference sequence). The CDR3 here is CASSAGTLIENTEAFF. As DNA, the CDR3 is TGTGCCAGCAGCGCGGGTACCCTTATCGAAAACACTGAAGCTTTCTTT. Looking up the rest from reference TRBV7-9 and TRBJ1-1 gives the full variable domain: DTGVSQNPRHKITKRGQNVTFRCDPISEHNRLYWYRQTLGQGPEFLTYFQNEAQLEKSRLLSDRFSAERPKGSFSTLEIQRTEQGDSAMYLCASSAGTLIENTEAFFGQGTRLTVV.

The chain joins TRBV28 to TRBJ1-1; no reliable D call. Germline V gene sequence: CDR1 MDHEN, CDR2 SYDVKM. CDR3 size: 13 residues. V lost 5 bases to trimming and J lost 1 base, with 8 bases between them. CDR3 region: CASSVSGNTEAFF. The CDR3 DNA sequence: TGTGCCAGCAGTGTAAGCGGGAACACTGAAGCTTTCTTT. The variable domain in full, completed from reference TRBV28 and TRBJ1-1, reads DVKVTQSSRYLVKRTGEKVFLECVQDMDHENMFWYRQDPGLGLRLIYFSYDVKMKEKGDIPEGYSVSREKKERFSLILESASTNQTSMYLCASSVSGNTEAFFGQGTRLTVV.

This chain's CDR3 is CASSTTDRLGYEQYF. The CDR3 bases are TGTGCCAGCAGTACCACAGACAGGCTTGGGTACGAGCAGTACTTC. V usage is TRBV7-9 and J usage is TRBJ2-7, with D possibly being TRBD1 (6 bases). The CDR3 totals 15 residues. With 6 bases removed from V and 4 bases from J, the gap between germline ends came to 19 bases. Germline CDR1 and CDR2: SEHNR and FQNEAQ (reference sequence).

V is TRBV5-8 and J is TRBJ1-2; TRBD1 matches at 8 bases. Germline V gene lookup returns CDR1 SGHTS and CDR2 YDEGEE. V gave up 4 bases and J gave up 8 bases; unmatched junction bases: 7. The CDR3 is 13 residues long. The CDR3 nucleotides read TGTGCCAGCAGCGCCGGACAGGGTGGCGGCTACACCTTC. Its protein is CASSAGQGGGYTF.

V gene TRBV27 combines with J gene TRBJ2-7, with D tentatively TRBD1 (6 bases). CDR3 length: 14 amino acids. V lost 5 bases and J 4 bases, leaving 15 bases between the germline ends. Per the germline V gene, CDR1 is MNHEY and CDR2 is SMNVEV (reference sequence). CDR3 protein: CASSPRSRGYEQYF. CDR3 sequence (DNA): TGTGCCAGCAGTCCCAGGTCCAGGGGTTACGAGCAGTACTTC.

The table lists this clone with a count of one. The V and J genes are TRBV7-8 and TRBJ1-1, with a tentative D call TRBD1 (5 bases). The V end was cut by 0 bases, the J end by 8 bases, with 10 bases between. Germline V gene sequence: CDR1 SGHVS, CDR2 FQNEAQ. This CDR3 spans 13 amino acids. The CDR3 DNA is TGTGCCAGCAGCTTAGCCGCAGGGATAGAAGCTTTCTTT. This encodes CASSLAAGIEAFF. Based on the CDR3 plus reference TRBV7-8 and TRBJ1-1, the full variable domain is GAGVSQSPRYKVAKRGQDVALRCDPISGHVSLFWYQQALGQGPEFLTYFQNEAQLDKSGLPSDRFFAERPEGSVSTLKIQRTQQEDSAVYLCASSLAAGIEAFFGQGTRLTVV.

J is TRBJ2-2 and V is TRBV11-2; D not certain. The CDR3 length is 14 residues. Germline CDR1 and CDR2: SGHAT and FQNNGV. V dropped 0 bases and J dropped 8 bases, with 10 bases sitting between them. In nucleotides, the CDR3 is TGTGCCAGCAGCTTAGAACGGCGGTCGGGGGAGCTGTTTTTT. This encodes CASSLERRSGELFF.

The rearrangement joins TRBV5-1 to TRBJ1-1, with 11 positions matching TRBD1. CDR3 length: 15 amino acids. CDR1 and CDR2 (germline): SGHRS, YFSETQ. V lost 4 bases to trimming and J lost 2 bases; unmatched junction nucleotides: 4. The CDR3 DNA reads TGCGCCAGCAGCCCGGACAGGGGGCAAAACACTGAAGCTTTCTTT. Protein: CASSPDRGQNTEAFF.

The chain employs TRBV6-1 and TRBJ2-5; 13 bases line up with TRBD2. V trimming: 1 base; J trimming: 5 bases; junction bases outside the gene matches: 10. CDR1 and CDR2 (germline): MNHNS, SASEGT. The CDR3 totals 18 residues. The CDR3: CASSEVPGLAGVRETQYF. DNA of the CDR3: TGTGCCAGCAGTGAAGTGCCCGGACTAGCGGGAGTTCGGGAGACCCAGTACTTC.

This clone came up once. The chain carries TRBV19 and TRBJ1-1; D ambiguous. With 0 bases removed from V and 4 bases from J, the gap between germline ends came to 12 bases. Germline CDR1 is LNHDA and CDR2 is SQIVND (reference sequence). This CDR3 comprises 15 residues. The CDR3 region is CASSIDFTAGTEAFF. In DNA, the CDR3 is TGTGCCAGTAGTATAGATTTCACGGCGGGCACTGAAGCTTTCTTT.

In its sample, this clone was seen a few times. This chain's CDR3 is CASSLAGTGELFF. The CDR3 DNA reads as TGCGCCAGCAGCTTGGCGGGTACCGGGGAGCTGTTTTTT. This chain connects TRBV5-1 to TRBJ2-2; no reliable D call. Trimming pared 0 bases from V and 5 bases from J, leaving 5 bases between. Germline loops: CDR1 SGHRS, CDR2 YFSETQ. The CDR3 contains 13 residues. The complete variable domain, with remaining parts taken from reference TRBV5-1 and TRBJ2-2, reads KAGVTQTPRYLIKTRGQQVTLSCSPISGHRSVSWYQQTPGQGLQFLFEYFSETQRNKGNFPGRFSGRQFSNSRSEMNVSTLELGDSALYLCASSLAGTGELFFGEGSRLTVL.